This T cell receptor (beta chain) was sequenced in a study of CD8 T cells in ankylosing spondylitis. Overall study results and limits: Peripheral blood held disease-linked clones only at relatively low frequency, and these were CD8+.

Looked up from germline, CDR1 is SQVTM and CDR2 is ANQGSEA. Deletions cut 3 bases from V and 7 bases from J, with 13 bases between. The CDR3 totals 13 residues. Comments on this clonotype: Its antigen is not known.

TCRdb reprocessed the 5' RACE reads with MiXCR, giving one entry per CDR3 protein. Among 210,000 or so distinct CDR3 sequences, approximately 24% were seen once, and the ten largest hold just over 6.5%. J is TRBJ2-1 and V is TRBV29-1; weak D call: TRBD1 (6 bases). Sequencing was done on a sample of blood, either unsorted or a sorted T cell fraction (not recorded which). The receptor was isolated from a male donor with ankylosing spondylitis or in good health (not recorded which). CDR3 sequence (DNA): TGCAGCGTTGACGGACAGCTTGATAATGAGCAGTTCTTC. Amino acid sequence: CSVDGQLDNEQFF.